The T cell receptor (beta chain) under discussion was sequenced for a study of siplizumab effects on memory and regulatory T cells. Study conclusions and caveats: Alloreactive clones mapping to unstimulated subsets formed only a minor fraction. Apparently key alloresponse contributors, naive T cells also seemed more diverse than memory cells.

Using immunoSEQ multiplex PCR, the repertoire was profiled, and TCRdb retains in-frame clones only, with some absent. The sample holds 100,000 to 120,000 clones, approximately 92% seen once. This clone was seen only once. Its specificity is not known. This CDR3 is built from 15 residues. Looked up from germline, CDR1 is SGHAT and CDR2 is FQNNGV. The V and J ends lost 3 bases and 8 bases respectively, with 14 bases between them. The sequence derives from a human donor in good health. The sequenced material came from CD4+ T cells sorted from blood. The gene calls are TRBV11-2 and TRBJ1-6, with D maybe TRBD1 (5 bases). The CDR3 here is CASSLAGIRDSPLHF. CDR3 coding DNA: TGTGCCAGCAGCTTGGCGGGAATCAGGGATTCACCCCTCCACTTT.